Below, 5 T cell receptor beta chains from the same sample are listed, as sequenced in a study of a mutant IDH1 vaccine in newly diagnosed glioma. Profiled with immunoSEQ multiplex PCR; TCRdb holds only in-frame clones, not every one. The table shows tens of thousands of clones, with roughly nine tenths occurring only once. This sample's time point: baseline, week 1 (first vaccination visit). This sample's treatment: pre-vaccination baseline after standard-of-care therapy. Sequencing used PBMCs, obtained from a glioma patient treated with radiotherapy, temozolomide or both. Every receptor here comes from a woman aged 40 to 50 with glioma.

This sequence joins TRBV29-1 and TRBJ2-3, with no clear D. V lost 2 bases to trimming and J lost 4 bases, with 7 bases between them. The CDR3 sequence is 12 residues long. Germline CDR1 and CDR2: SQVTM and ANQGSEA. The CDR3 nucleotides read TGCAGCGTTGAAAAAACTTCAGATACGCAGTATTTT. Amino acid sequence: CSVEKTSDTQYF.

This chain links TRBV19 with TRBJ1-1; 10 bases agree with TRBD1. The V and J ends lost 6 bases and 5 bases, in that order; junction bases with no gene match: 6. CDR3 length: 14 residues. Germline V CDR1 and CDR2: LNHDA, SQIVND (reference sequence). Here the CDR3 reads CASSDRGQGTEAFF. The CDR3 nucleotides read TGTGCCAGTAGCGACAGGGGGCAGGGGACTGAAGCTTTCTTT.

This chain joins TRBV28 and TRBJ1-3; no definite D call. Trimming took 5 bases from V and 3 from J, leaving 14 bases between them. This CDR3 is 15 amino acids long. The germline CDR1 and CDR2 sequences are MDHEN and SYDVKM. CDR3 DNA sequence: TGTGCCAGCAGTCTGGCCGCGGTTAGTGGAAACACCATATATTTT. It translates to CASSLAAVSGNTIYF.

This chain links TRBV5-4 with TRBJ2-7; D is unclear. The CDR3 is 13 residues long. The V gene lost 0 bases and the J gene lost 3 bases, with 7 bases spanning the gap. CDR1 is SGHNT, CDR2 YYREEE, per germline (reference sequence). In nucleotides, the CDR3 is TGTGCCAGCAGCTTGGATGAGAGCTACGAGCAGTACTTC. Translating it yields CASSLDESYEQYF. The full variable domain, with the rest looked up from reference TRBV5-4 and TRBJ2-7, is ETGVTQSPTHLIKTRGQQVTLRCSSQSGHNTVSWYQQALGQGPQFIFQYYREEENGRGNFPPRFSGLQFPNYSSELNVNALELDDSALYLCASSLDESYEQYFGPGTRLTVT.

This sequence joins TRBV28 and TRBJ1-4; D is unresolved. In germline, CDR1 is MDHEN, CDR2 SYDVKM. The length of the CDR3 is 16 residues. The germline V and J ends were trimmed by 4 bases and 0 bases, with 12 bases remaining between them. The CDR3 spells CASSSPWAATNEKLFF. The CDR3 coding sequence is TGTGCCAGCAGTTCCCCTTGGGCAGCAACTAATGAAAAACTGTTTTTT.